This TCR beta chain appears in the sequencing data of a study of T-cell memory formation after mild COVID-19. TCRdb re-called the 5' RACE reads with MiXCR, one entry per CDR3 protein. The sample has 200,000 to 300,000 distinct CDR3 sequences, over 15% seen once. This clonotype came up a few times. Germline assignment: CDR1 MNHEY and CDR2 SVGAGI. The CDR3 is 15 amino acids. V dropped 2 bases and J dropped 0; count of bases not matched to a gene: 1. The chain joins TRBV6-5 to TRBJ1-2; TRBD1 matches at 9 bases. The TCR originated in a man aged 18 to 35 who had mild COVID-19 (a few samples of this study predate the infection). Cell type and time point are not known. Specimen: PBMCs or a T cell subset sorted from them (not recorded which). The CDR3 loop is CASSYGTGTNYGYTF. The CDR3 region has the DNA TGTGCCAGCAGTTACGGGACAGGGACTAACTATGGCTACACCTTC.